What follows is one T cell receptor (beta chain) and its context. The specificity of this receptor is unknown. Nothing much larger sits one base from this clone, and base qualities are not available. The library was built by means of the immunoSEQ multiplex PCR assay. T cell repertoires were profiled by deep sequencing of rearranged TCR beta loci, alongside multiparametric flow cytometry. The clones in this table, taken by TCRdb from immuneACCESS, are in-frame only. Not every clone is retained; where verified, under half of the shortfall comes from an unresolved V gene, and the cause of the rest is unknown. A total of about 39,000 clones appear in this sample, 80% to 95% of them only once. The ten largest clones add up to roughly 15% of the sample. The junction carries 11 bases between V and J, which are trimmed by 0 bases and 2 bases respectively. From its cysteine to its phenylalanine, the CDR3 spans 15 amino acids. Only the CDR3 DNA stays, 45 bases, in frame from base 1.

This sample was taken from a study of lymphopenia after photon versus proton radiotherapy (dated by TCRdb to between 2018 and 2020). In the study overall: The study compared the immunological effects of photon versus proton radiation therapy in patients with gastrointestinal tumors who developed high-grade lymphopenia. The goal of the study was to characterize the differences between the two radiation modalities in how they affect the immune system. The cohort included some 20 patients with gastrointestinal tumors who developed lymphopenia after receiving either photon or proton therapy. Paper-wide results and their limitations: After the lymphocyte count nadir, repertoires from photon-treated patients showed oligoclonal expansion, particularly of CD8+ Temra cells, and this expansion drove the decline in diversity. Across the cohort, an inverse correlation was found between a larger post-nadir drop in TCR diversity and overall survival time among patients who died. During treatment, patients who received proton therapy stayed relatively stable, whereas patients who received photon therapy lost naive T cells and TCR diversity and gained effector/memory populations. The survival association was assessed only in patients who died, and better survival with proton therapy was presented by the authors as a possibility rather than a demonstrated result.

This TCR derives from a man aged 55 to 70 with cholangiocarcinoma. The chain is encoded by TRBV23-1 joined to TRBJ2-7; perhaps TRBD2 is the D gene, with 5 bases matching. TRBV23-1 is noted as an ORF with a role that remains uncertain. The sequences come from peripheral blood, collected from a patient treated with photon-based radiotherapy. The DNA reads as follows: TGCGCCAGCAGTCAATCGTGCGGGCGGACCTACGAGCAGTACTTC. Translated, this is CASSQSCGRTYEQYF.